Listed here is a single T cell receptor (beta chain). Antigen specificity is unknown. TCRdb reprocessed the reads via MiXCR and lists one record per CDR3 protein. This sample has around 200,000 distinct CDR3 sequences, with 35% to 45% found just once. The CDR3 is made up of 15 amino acids. Germline V CDR1 and CDR2: SGHVS, FQNEAQ. Trimming stripped 8 bases from V and 0 bases from J, with 16 bases between. This sample was taken from a study of T cell repertoires in cytomegalovirus infection. Study-level background: Newly reported HLA-C-restricted and thoroughly characterized HLA-B-restricted CMV epitopes were employed.

Study outcomes and limitations: CMV-specific HLA-C-restricted TCR beta clonotypes dominated the ex vivo response.

The chain combines TRBV7-8 with TRBJ1-1; TRBD1 is a possible D gene (5 bases). Here the sequenced sample was CD8+ T cells from cultured PBMCs, taken from culture after CMV antigen stimulation. The clonotype originates from a human donor in good health (CMV status not recorded). Some clones in this sample may be carry-over from other donors' samples. CDR3 nucleotides: TGTGCCAGCTCCAGGAGGGGAATCATGAACACTGAAGCTTTCTTT. As protein: CASSRRGIMNTEAFF.